This is a list of T cell receptor beta chains from one sample in a study of OX40 agonist ivuxolimab in advanced cancers. Method: immunoSEQ multiplex PCR; TCRdb's copy keeps in-frame clones and lacks some. Altogether just over 20,000 clones are present, 87% being singletons, with the ten largest covering approximately 23%. This material consisted of CD4+ or CD8+ T cells sorted from blood, taken in a trial of the OX40 agonist ivuxolimab. These TCRs come from an adult with an advanced solid tumor such as melanoma, head and neck, liver or kidney cancer. Each CDR3 is given with its conserved first and last residue. The D gene is left open where the match is weak. Size is omitted from some rows. Given values are once, few, many or a class for expanded clones.

TRBJ2-1 | 15 | TRBV6-1 | . | . | CASSEWRGAGNEQFF | TGTGCCAGCAGTGAATGGCGAGGGGCTGGCAATGAGCAGTTCTTC
TRBJ2-7 | 17 | TRBV27 | . | . | CASSLGFAPMSSYEQYF | TGTGCCAGCAGTTTGGGTTTCGCGCCAATGAGCTCCTACGAGCAGTACTTC
TRBJ2-5 | 14 | TRBV4-1 | . | TRBD1 | CASSRATGKETQYF | TGCGCCAGCAGCCGAGCGACAGGGAAAGAGACCCAGTACTTC
TRBJ2-7 | 13 | TRBV27 | medium-sized | . | CASSLSRQNEQYF | TGTGCCAGCAGTTTATCTCGTCAGAACGAGCAGTACTTC
TRBJ2-1 | 12 | TRBV6-1 | . | . | CASSVPPNEQFF | TGTGCCAGCAGTGTCCCCCCCAATGAGCAGTTCTTC
TRBJ1-1 | 16 | TRBV19 | . | TRBD1 | CASSIGQGAMNTEAFF | TGTGCCAGTAGCATCGGACAGGGTGCTATGAACACTGAAGCTTTCTTT
TRBJ2-7 | 16 | TRBV6-6 | . | TRBD2 | CASSWTSPGEWYEQYF | TGTGCCAGCAGTTGGACTAGCCCGGGGGAGTGGTACGAGCAGTACTTC
TRBJ1-1 | 13 | TRBV7-9 | . | . | CASNKAGVTEAFF | TGTGCCAGCAACAAGGCGGGGGTCACTGAAGCTTTCTTT
TRBJ1-2 | 12 | TRBV18 | . | TRBD1 | CASSDRNYGYTF | TGTGCCAGCTCGGACAGGAACTATGGCTACACCTTC
TRBJ2-4 | 13 | TRBV29-1 | . | . | CSVTLDSKNIQYF | TGCAGCGTCACTCTAGACTCCAAAAACATTCAGTACTTC
TRBJ1-4 | 15 | TRBV4-1 | . | . | CASSQREDLNEKLFF | TGCGCCAGCAGCCAGAGAGAGGACTTAAATGAAAAACTGTTTTTT
TRBJ2-7 | 16 | TRBV4-2 | . | . | CASSQEQAGGTYEQYF | TGTGCCAGCAGCCAAGAACAGGCCGGGGGTACCTACGAGCAGTACTTC
TRBJ2-3 | 13 | TRBV28 | . | . | CASSGVETDTQYF | TGTGCCAGCAGTGGGGTAGAGACGGATACGCAGTATTTT
TRBJ2-2 | 14 | TRBV7-9 | . | . | CASSWGSNTGELFF | TGTGCCAGCAGCTGGGGTAGCAACACCGGGGAGCTGTTTTTT
TRBJ2-7 | 14 | TRBV9 | . | . | CASSVGGGAYEQYF | TGTGCCAGCAGCGTAGGAGGGGGTGCCTACGAGCAGTACTTC
TRBJ2-5 | 15 | TRBV11-1 | . | TRBD2 | CASSLSGDHQETQYF | TGTGCCAGCAGCTTAAGCGGGGACCACCAAGAGACCCAGTACTTC
TRBJ2-7 | 14 | TRBV10-3 | . | . | CAIREQGKVYEQYF | TGTGCCATCAGGGAACAGGGAAAGGTCTACGAGCAGTACTTC
TRBJ1-1 | 16 | TRBV18 | few | . | CASSPSKGNRNTEAFF | TGTGCCAGCTCACCTTCCAAGGGGAACAGGAACACTGAAGCTTTCTTT
TRBJ2-3 | 16 | TRBV6-1 | . | TRBD2 | CASNGAGTRGTDTQYF | TGTGCCAGCAATGGAGCCGGGACTAGGGGCACAGATACGCAGTATTTT
TRBJ1-2 | 13 | TRBV27 | . | TRBD1 | CASSLVQGNGYTF | TGTGCCAGCAGTTTAGTACAGGGGAATGGCTACACCTTC
TRBJ2-5 | 16 | TRBV7-8 | . | . | CASSLGPWTAGETQYF | TGTGCCAGCAGCTTAGGGCCCTGGACGGCGGGAGAGACCCAGTACTTC
TRBJ1-2 | 15 | TRBV19 | few | . | CASSGSGPQGYGYTF | TGTGCCAGTAGTGGCTCCGGCCCCCAAGGCTATGGCTACACCTTC
TRBJ2-5 | 16 | TRBV5-4 | . | . | CASSAAALVVWETQYF | TGTGCCAGCAGCGCGGCGGCCCTAGTTGTTTGGGAGACCCAGTACTTC
TRBJ1-5 | 14 | TRBV10-3 | . | . | CAISVAYGNQPQHF | TGTGCCATCAGTGTGGCTTACGGCAATCAGCCCCAGCATTTT
TRBJ2-3 | 14 | TRBV9 | . | TRBD1 | CASSGQGAADTQYF | TGTGCCAGCAGTGGACAGGGGGCGGCAGATACGCAGTATTTT
TRBJ2-1 | 14 | TRBV19 | . | TRBD1 | CASSNPGQYNEQFF | TGTGCCAGTAGTAACCCGGGACAGTACAATGAGCAGTTCTTC
TRBJ1-2 | 17 | TRBV4-3 | . | . | CASSQDRSGPGVYGYTF | TGCGCCAGCAGCCAAGATAGATCGGGTCCAGGGGTCTATGGCTACACCTTC
TRBJ1-5 | 17 | TRBV5-5 | once | . | CASSLGQVRRWNQPQHF | TGTGCCAGCAGCTTGGGACAGGTCCGCAGGTGGAATCAGCCCCAGCATTTT
TRBJ2-5 | 15 | TRBV5-6 | . | TRBD1 | CASSLADRGQETQYF | TGTGCCAGCAGCTTGGCGGACAGGGGGCAAGAGACCCAGTACTTC
TRBJ2-5 | 14 | TRBV6-5 | . | . | CASSPGGTQETQYF | TGTGCCAGCAGCCCCGGGGGAACCCAAGAGACCCAGTACTTC
TRBJ2-5 | 14 | TRBV6-4 | . | . | CACRDSLRNETQYF | TGTGCCTGTCGGGACTCCCTTCGTAACGAGACCCAGTACTTC
TRBJ1-5 | 14 | TRBV9 | few | . | CASSVGGSNQPQHF | TGTGCCAGCAGCGTAGGGGGTAGCAATCAGCCCCAGCATTTT
TRBJ1-3 | 14 | TRBV29-1 | once | . | CSVVWGAGGNTIYF | TGCAGCGTTGTCTGGGGGGCTGGGGGAAACACCATATATTTT
TRBJ1-2 | 16 | TRBV11-2 | . | TRBD1 | CASSYTGTGDNYGYTF | TGTGCCAGCAGCTACACCGGGACAGGGGACAACTATGGCTACACCTTC
TRBJ1-2 | 12 | TRBV10-2 | once | . | CASSEGGDGYTF | TGCGCCAGCAGTGAGGGAGGGGACGGCTACACCTTC
TRBJ1-2 | 14 | TRBV4-3 | . | TRBD1 | CASSQAGQGNGYTF | TGCGCCAGCAGCCAAGCGGGACAGGGGAATGGCTACACCTTC
TRBJ1-2 | 15 | TRBV5-4 | . | TRBD1 | CASSWGGGYSYGYTF | TGTGCCAGCAGCTGGGGAGGGGGCTATTCGTATGGCTACACCTTC
TRBJ2-3 | 13 | TRBV4-3 | . | . | CASSQQDTDTQYF | TGCGCCAGCAGCCAACAGGACACAGATACGCAGTATTTT
TRBJ1-5 | 20 | TRBV28 | . | TRBD1 | CASSPGSGTGLFSSNQPQHF | TGTGCCAGCAGCCCCGGATCCGGGACAGGGCTGTTTTCGAGCAATCAGCCCCAGCATTTT
TRBJ2-1 | 14 | TRBV5-1 | . | TRBD1 | CASSQGTDDNEQFF | TGCGCCAGCAGCCAAGGGACAGACGACAATGAGCAGTTCTTC
TRBJ2-1 | 16 | TRBV2 | . | TRBD1 | CASSVRDSISYNEQFF | TGTGCCAGCAGTGTCCGGGACAGCATATCTTACAATGAGCAGTTCTTC
TRBJ2-3 | 17 | TRBV7-8 | . | TRBD2 | CASSLTSGGTGEDTQYF | TGTGCCAGCAGCTTGACTAGCGGGGGAACCGGGGAAGATACGCAGTATTTT
TRBJ1-2 | 15 | TRBV4-1 | . | . | CASSHSTQGHYGYTF | TGCGCCAGCAGCCACTCTACACAGGGACACTATGGCTACACCTTC
TRBJ1-1 | 10 | TRBV2 | . | . | CASSLGEAFF | TGTGCCAGCAGTCTAGGTGAAGCTTTCTTT
TRBJ1-1 | 13 | TRBV5-4 | . | . | CASSLFPATEAFF | TGTGCCAGCAGCTTGTTCCCTGCCACTGAAGCTTTCTTT
TRBJ1-5 | 14 | TRBV6-1 | . | . | CASSESGIYQPQHF | TGTGCCAGCAGTGAATCAGGGATCTATCAGCCCCAGCATTTT
TRBJ2-7 | 13 | TRBV27 | . | . | CASSLGGSYEQYF | TGTGCCAGCAGTTTAGGGGGTTCCTACGAGCAGTACTTC
TRBJ1-5 | 17 | TRBV18 | once | . | CASSPVRSGTLNQPQHF | TGTGCCAGCTCACCAGTCCGTTCAGGCACCCTCAATCAGCCCCAGCATTTT
TRBJ2-7 | 16 | TRBV4-1 | few | TRBD2 | CASSQATAGAFYEQYF | TGCGCCAGCAGCCAAGCGACAGCGGGAGCGTTCTACGAGCAGTACTTC
TRBJ2-2 | 16 | TRBV5-6 | . | TRBD2 | CASSLGLAGNTGELFF | TGTGCCAGCAGCTTGGGACTAGCAGGAAACACCGGGGAGCTGTTTTTT
TRBJ1-1 | 15 | TRBV14 | . | TRBD1 | CASSPTGVKITEAFF | TGTGCCAGCAGCCCGACAGGGGTTAAGATCACTGAAGCTTTCTTT
TRBJ2-7 | 15 | TRBV5-5 | . | TRBD1 | CASSLGGDRAYEQYF | TGTGCCAGCAGCTTGGGAGGGGACAGGGCCTACGAGCAGTACTTC
TRBJ1-5 | 14 | TRBV19 | . | . | CASSIDLGQQPQHF | TGTGCCAGTAGTATAGATCTGGGGCAACAACCCCAGCATTTT
TRBJ2-1 | 17 | TRBV11-2 | . | . | CASSLDPLGGGPNEQFF | TGTGCCAGCAGCTTAGATCCATTGGGGGGGGGCCCCAATGAGCAGTTCTTC
TRBJ1-2 | 13 | TRBV5-8 | once | . | CASSEGRAYGYTF | TGTGCCAGCAGCGAGGGACGGGCCTATGGCTACACCTTC